The 31 T cell receptor beta chains below all came from one sample that was sequenced in a study of blood T cell repertoires in COVID-19. TCRdb's table, derived via immunoSEQ multiplex PCR, lists solely in-frame clones and lacks some. This sample carries tens of thousands of clones, approximately 83% of them seen once, and the ten largest clones take approximately 40%. Sequenced: peripheral blood. These receptors were collected from a woman aged 80 or over with acute or convalescent COVID-19.

The chain couples TRBV6-2 or TRBV6-3 to TRBJ2-5; D may be TRBD2 (6 bases). Germline loops: CDR1 MNHEY, CDR2 SVGEGT. The V gene lost 6 bases and the J gene lost 4 bases, with 21 bases spanning the gap. The CDR3 runs 16 residues. CDR3 amino acids: CASSPTRRRGAETQYF. The CDR3 DNA follows: TGTGCCAGCAGCCCCACTCGACGGCGGGGAGCAGAGACCCAGTACTTC.

The chain combines TRBV2 with TRBJ2-7, with 7 nucleotides matching TRBD1. Trimming cost V 4 bases and J 3 bases; bases outside gene matches: 0. Germline CDR1 is SNHLY and CDR2 is FYNNEI. This CDR3 has 12 amino acids. The chain's CDR3 is CASSAGGYEQYF. The CDR3 region has the DNA TGTGCCAGCAGTGCAGGGGGCTACGAGCAGTACTTC.

The CDR3 protein is CASSDVSGILRNTIYF. CDR3 sequence (DNA): TGTGCCAGCAGTGACGTATCAGGGATCCTAAGGAACACCATATATTTT. The V call is TRBV6-1, the J call TRBJ1-3; weak D call: TRBD1 (5 bases). Trimming shortened V by 3 bases and J by 7 bases, and 19 bases separated the two germline ends. CDR3 length: 16 residues. Germline CDR1 reads MNHNS; CDR2 reads SASEGT.

The chain employs TRBV10-2 and TRBJ1-2, with 11 bases that match TRBD1. The V and J ends lost 4 bases and 4 bases, in that order; junction bases with no gene match: 5. Germline-derived CDR1 and CDR2 are WSHSY and SAAADI. CDR3 length: 15 amino acids. The CDR3 here is CASSVAGTGGYGYTF. The CDR3 DNA reads TGCGCCAGCAGTGTGGCGGGGACAGGGGGCTATGGCTACACCTTC.

The DNA of the CDR3 is TGTGCCAGCTCACCTCTCACGGACTATGGCTACACCTTC. Translated, it gives CASSPLTDYGYTF. V and J are TRBV18 and TRBJ1-2; D remains ambiguous. Germline V gene sequence: CDR1 KGHSH, CDR2 LQKENI. The CDR3 has 13 residues. V was pared by 3 bases and J by 3 bases, with 8 bases between. The full variable domain, rest sourced from reference TRBV18 and TRBJ1-2, is NAGVMQNPRHLVRRRGQEARLRCSPMKGHSHVYWYRQLPEEGLKFMVYLQKENIIDESGMPKERFSAEFPKEGPSILRIQQVVRGDSAAYFCASSPLTDYGYTFGSGTRLTVV.

V and J are TRBV7-2 and TRBJ1-2; a possible D gene is TRBD1 (5 bases). Germline assignment: CDR1 SGHTA and CDR2 FQGNSA. The CDR3 consists of 13 residues. Trimming left V 4 bases short and J 4 bases short, with 10 bases between. This chain's CDR3 is CASSSTGGYGYTF. The DNA for the CDR3 is TGTGCCAGCAGCTCGACCGGGGGCTATGGCTACACCTTC. The full variable domain, completed using reference TRBV7-2 and TRBJ1-2, is GAGVSQSPSNKVTEKGKDVELRCDPISGHTALYWYRQSLGQGLEFLIYFQGNSAPDKSGLPSDRFSAERTGGSVSTLTIQRTQQEDSAVYLCASSSTGGYGYTFGSGTRLTVV.

This rearrangement joins TRBV6-1 to TRBJ1-2, with D unclear. V lost 1 base, J lost 4 bases, and 10 bases lay in between. There are 14 residues in the CDR3. Germline-derived CDR1 and CDR2 are MNHNS and SASEGT. CDR3 amino acids: CASSEVGRGYGYTF. The CDR3 nucleotides read TGTGCCAGCAGTGAAGTTGGCAGAGGCTATGGCTACACCTTC.

The CDR3 DNA reads TGTGCCAGCGGCCGGCAGGGGAATCAGCCCCAGCATTTT. This encodes CASGRQGNQPQHF. V usage is TRBV28 and J usage is TRBJ1-5, with D tentatively TRBD1 (6 bases). The CDR3 length is 13 residues. Deletions cut 8 bases from V and 4 bases from J, with 12 bases between. CDR1 and CDR2 from the germline V gene are MDHEN and SYDVKM.

The chain carries TRBV7-2 and TRBJ1-5; 12 nucleotides line up with TRBD1. V gave up 4 bases and J gave up 5 bases; unmatched junction bases: 3. Germline loops: CDR1 SGHTA, CDR2 FQGNSA. The CDR3 extends over 15 amino acids. The CDR3 DNA follows: TGTGCCAGCAGCTGGGGGACAGGGGGCTATCAGCCCCAGCATTTT. Its protein is CASSWGTGGYQPQHF.

CDR3 nucleotides: TGTGCCACCAGTGATTACCAGGCAGGCCACAATGAGCAGTTCTTC. It yields the protein CATSDYQAGHNEQFF. This sequence joins TRBV24-1 and TRBJ2-1; D is uncertain. Germline-derived CDR1 and CDR2 are KGHDR and SFDVKD. The CDR3 spans 15 residues. V dropped 2 bases and J dropped 5 bases, with 12 bases sitting between them.

The chain carries TRBV5-8 and TRBJ1-1; D is undetermined. Germline assignment: CDR1 SGHTS and CDR2 YDEGEE. The ends were cut back, 2 bases at V and 1 base at J, with 15 bases in the middle. This CDR3 has 16 amino acids. The CDR3, as DNA: TGTGCCAGCAGCTTCGGGTTTCGTGGAGGGAACACTGAAGCTTTCTTT. It is translated as CASSFGFRGGNTEAFF. The full variable domain, in which reference TRBV5-8 and TRBJ1-1 provide the parts outside the CDR3, is EAGVTQSPTHLIKTRGQQATLRCSPISGHTSVYWYQQALGLGLQFLLWYDEGEERNRGNFPPRFSGRQFPNYSSELNVNALELEDSALYLCASSFGFRGGNTEAFFGQGTRLTVV.

As concerns this clone: Other DNA sequences in the sample encode the same CDR3. The V call is TRBV19, the J call TRBJ1-2, with D unresolved. This CDR3 comprises 13 residues. Per germline, CDR1 LNHDA and CDR2 SQIVND (reference sequence). The V end lost 5 bases, the J end lost 1 base, and 8 bases lay between the germline ends. The CDR3 DNA reads as TGTGCCAGTAGTGAAATCAGTAACTATGGCTACACCTTC. Amino acids: CASSEISNYGYTF.

This clone was recorded a few times. This chain connects TRBV6-6 to TRBJ1-1; 8 positions agree with TRBD1. This CDR3 is built from 15 residues. Per the germline V gene, CDR1 is MNHNY and CDR2 is SVGAGI (reference sequence). J was trimmed by 4 bases and V by 7 bases; bases with no gene match: 11. This CDR3 reads CASTPDREITTEAFF. Written as DNA, the CDR3 is TGTGCCAGCACCCCGGACAGGGAAATTACCACTGAAGCTTTCTTT.

This chain connects TRBV5-1 to TRBJ2-5; 14 bases are shared with TRBD2. From germline, CDR1 is SGHRS and CDR2 YFSETQ. CDR3 length: 15 residues. V shed 4 bases, J shed 5 bases, and the junction held 4 bases outside the gene matches. The CDR3 here is CASSLRLAGGETQYF. The CDR3 DNA reads as TGCGCCAGCAGCCTTCGACTAGCGGGGGGGGAGACCCAGTACTTC.

This chain joins TRBV19 and TRBJ1-1; tentatively, D is TRBD1 (5 bases). This CDR3 is built from 13 residues. Germline CDR1 is LNHDA and CDR2 is SQIVND (reference sequence). The V and J ends lost 6 bases and 6 bases respectively, with 14 bases between them. CDR3 in DNA: TGTGCCAGTAGCCCAGGGATTAACGCTGAAGCTTTCTTT. The encoded protein is CASSPGINAEAFF.

This chain connects TRBV21-1 to TRBJ1-5; TRBD1 is the table's D call, not checked against the DNA. TRBV21-1 is described as a pseudogene. The CDR3 totals 17 residues. For the CDR3, the DNA is TGTGCCAGCAGCAAGGTTAGGGGCCAGGGGAGCAATCAGCCCCAGCATTTT. The encoded protein is CASSKVRGQGSNQPQHF.

This chain links TRBV5-1 with TRBJ1-2; D is perhaps TRBD1 (5 bases). This CDR3 comprises 12 residues. The germline gives CDR1 SGHRS, CDR2 YFSETQ. Trimming left V 0 bases short and J 7 bases short, with 7 bases between. This CDR3 is CASSLEGFGYTF. CDR3 nucleotide sequence: TGCGCCAGCAGCTTGGAGGGGTTTGGCTACACCTTC.

J is TRBJ1-1 and V is TRBV12-5; 10 nucleotides align to TRBD1. Germline V gene sequence: CDR1 LGHNT, CDR2 FRNRAP. The CDR3 totals 14 residues. V lost 10 bases to trimming and J lost 3 bases; unmatched junction nucleotides: 8. The CDR3 region has the DNA TGTGCTACAAGACAGGGGGCTGGGGACACTGAAGCTTTCTTT. Translation gives CATRQGAGDTEAFF.

The V gene is TRBV18, the J gene TRBJ1-1; tentative D call: TRBD1 (6 bases). Germline loops: CDR1 KGHSH, CDR2 LQKENI. V gave up 2 bases and J gave up 3 bases, with 13 bases separating them. CDR3 length: 15 residues. DNA of the CDR3: TGTGCCAGCTCACCAATCACAGGGACGGACACTGAAGCTTTCTTT. Residues: CASSPITGTDTEAFF.

The rearrangement joins TRBV19 to TRBJ2-1; 12 nucleotides agree with TRBD2. The germline V gene has CDR1 LNHDA and CDR2 SQIVND (reference sequence). After removal of 5 bases from V and 2 bases from J, the junction contained 4 bases not matched to a gene. The CDR3 sequence is 16 residues long. The CDR3 here is CASSLASGGAYNEQFF. The CDR3 nucleotides are TGTGCCAGTAGTCTCGCTAGCGGGGGGGCCTACAATGAGCAGTTCTTC. The whole variable domain, remainder taken from reference TRBV19 and TRBJ2-1, is DGGITQSPKYLFRKEGQNVTLSCEQNLNHDAMYWYRQDPGQGLRLIYYSQIVNDFQKGDIAEGYSVSREKKESFPLTVTSAQKNPTAFYLCASSLASGGAYNEQFFGPGTRLTVL.

The CDR3 loop reads CASSQDLGQHTEAFF. The CDR3 DNA follows: TGCGCCAGCAGCCAAGATCTTGGACAGCACACTGAAGCTTTCTTT. The V and J genes are TRBV4-3 and TRBJ1-1, with D tentatively TRBD1 (6 bases). Trimming left V 0 bases short and J 3 bases short, with 11 bases between. Per germline, CDR1 LGHNA and CDR2 YSLEER. The CDR3 is made up of 15 amino acids.

The V and J genes are TRBV19 and TRBJ1-6; the D gene is possibly TRBD1 (6 bases). The CDR3 has 12 residues. In germline, CDR1 is LNHDA, CDR2 SQIVND (reference sequence). Trimming shortened V by 4 bases and J by 10 bases, and 8 bases separated the two germline ends. This chain's CDR3 is CASSTGDSPLHF. CDR3 DNA: TGTGCCAGTAGTACAGGGGACTCACCCCTCCACTTT.

This clone was seen only a few times. The chain links TRBV28 to TRBJ2-7; tentatively, D is TRBD2 (6 bases). This CDR3 has 19 amino acids. V lost 5 bases and J lost 5, with 31 bases in between. The germline V gene has CDR1 MDHEN and CDR2 SYDVKM. The CDR3, as DNA: TGTGCCAGCAGTCCGTCCTCCCTCTTTGGAGCGGGCCGACCTAACGAGCAGTACTTC. Translating it yields CASSPSSLFGAGRPNEQYF.

The genes are TRBV18 and TRBJ2-7; 8 bases align to TRBD1. Germline CDR1 is KGHSH and CDR2 is LQKENI. The CDR3 length is 15 residues. The trim removed 4 bases at V and 0 bases at J, leaving 5 bases unmatched. CDR3 residues: CASSLDGTGSYEQYF. For the CDR3, the DNA is TGTGCCAGCTCACTGGACGGGACAGGCTCCTACGAGCAGTACTTC.

V and J are TRBV7-8 and TRBJ1-2; 8 positions agree with TRBD1. V shed 10 bases and J 6 bases; nucleotides not matched to a gene: 10. The CDR3 consists of 13 residues. Germline lookup yields CDR1 SGHVS and CDR2 FQNEAQ. CDR3 protein: CATRRGPFDGYTF. DNA of the CDR3: TGTGCCACTCGCAGGGGGCCGTTCGATGGCTACACCTTC.

This chain uses TRBV11-2 with TRBJ1-5, with D perhaps TRBD1 (5 bases). The CDR3 is 14 amino acids. CDR1 SGHAT and CDR2 FQNNGV come from the germline V gene. V dropped 5 bases and J dropped 4 bases, with 12 bases sitting between them. CDR3 protein: CASSRVRGNQPQHF. The CDR3 coding sequence is TGTGCCAGCAGCCGGGTACGGGGGAATCAGCCCCAGCATTTT.

The V call is TRBV6-5, the J call TRBJ1-1, with unresolved D. Trimming stripped 8 bases from V and 2 bases from J, with 15 bases between. The CDR3 consists of 14 residues. Germline V gene data show CDR1 as MNHEY and CDR2 as SVGAGI. The CDR3 nucleotides read TGTGCCAGCCTAACTCGGACGGGAAACACTGAAGCTTTCTTT. Translated, it gives CASLTRTGNTEAFF.

The J gene is TRBJ2-7, the V gene TRBV7-8; TRBD1 matches 9 bases. The ends lost 7 bases at V and 2 bases at J; junction bases unmatched: 9. Per germline, CDR1 SGHVS and CDR2 FQNEAQ. The CDR3 totals 15 residues. Written as DNA, the CDR3 is TGTGCCAGCACCGAGGCGGACAGGGGCACCTACGAGCAGTACTTC. This codes for CASTEADRGTYEQYF.

The rearrangement uses TRBV11-3 and TRBJ1-1; possibly TRBD1 for D (5 bases). The V and J ends lost 4 bases and 1 base respectively, with 10 bases between them. The CDR3 is 14 amino acids. CDR1 and CDR2 (germline): SGHNT, YENEEA. In nucleotides, the CDR3 is TGTGCCAGCAGCTCCGGGGGTCGGAACACTGAAGCTTTCTTT. Encoded protein: CASSSGGRNTEAFF.

V is TRBV6-1 and J is TRBJ1-2, with D unclear. The CDR3 extends over 15 amino acids. V was shortened by 3 bases and J by 5 bases, with 16 bases between the two germline ends. Germline CDR1 MNHNS, CDR2 SASEGT. In DNA form, the CDR3 reads TGTGCCAGCAGTGACCAGACACACACCCTATATGGCTACACCTTC. Translating it yields CASSDQTHTLYGYTF.

The chain joins TRBV10-3 to TRBJ2-2; TRBD1 matches at 8 bases. The CDR3 consists of 15 residues. Germline V gene sequence: CDR1 ENHRY, CDR2 SYGVKD. The junction had 6 bases not matched to a gene; V was cut back by 4 bases and J by 5 bases. The CDR3 region is CAISGDRGPTGELFF. CDR3 in DNA: TGTGCCATCAGTGGAGACAGGGGACCGACCGGGGAGCTGTTTTTT.